Below, 14 T cell receptor beta chains from the same sample are listed, as sequenced in a study of control samples from healthy donors and cancer patients. Profiling relied on immunoSEQ multiplex PCR, and the TCRdb table lists in-frame clones only, not all of them. The table has 400,000 to 450,000 clones, around 90% seen once; the top ten hold more than 6%. Source material: PBMCs. These receptors came from a man aged 40-55 years with head and neck cancer.

The rearrangement uses TRBV6-1 and TRBJ2-1; D perhaps matches TRBD1 (5 bases). V lost 0 bases and J 3 bases, leaving 12 bases between the germline ends. Germline V gene data show CDR1 as MNHNS and CDR2 as SASEGT. The CDR3 is 16 residues long. The CDR3 is CASSEAGASFYNEQFF. The DNA for the CDR3 is TGTGCCAGCAGTGAAGCTGGGGCCTCCTTCTACAATGAGCAGTTCTTC.

The rearrangement joins TRBV20-1 to TRBJ1-1; D might be TRBD1 (5 bases). Looked up from germline, CDR1 is DFQATT and CDR2 is SNEGSKA (reference sequence). The V and J ends lost 6 bases and 7 bases respectively, with 12 bases between them. CDR3 length: 11 residues. The CDR3 DNA reads as TGCAGTGCCGTTGACAGTTATGAAGCTTTCTTT. Residues: CSAVDSYEAFF.

The rearrangement uses TRBV7-9 and TRBJ1-2, with a possible D match to TRBD1 (5 bases). This CDR3 comprises 13 residues. Deletions cut 5 bases from V and 3 bases from J, with 10 bases between. Germline V gene data show CDR1 as SEHNR and CDR2 as FQNEAQ (reference sequence). The CDR3: CASSPRDYYGYTF. The DNA for the CDR3 is TGTGCCAGCAGCCCGAGGGACTACTATGGCTACACCTTC. The entire variable domain, with the rest obtained from reference TRBV7-9 and TRBJ1-2, is as follows: DTGVSQNPRHKITKRGQNVTFRCDPISEHNRLYWYRQTLGQGPEFLTYFQNEAQLEKSRLLSDRFSAERPKGSFSTLEIQRTEQGDSAMYLCASSPRDYYGYTFGSGTRLTVV.

The V and J genes are TRBV11-2 and TRBJ1-6; D remains ambiguous. This CDR3 has 15 amino acids. Trimming removed 5 bases from V and 7 bases from J, with 15 bases in between. Germline V lookup: CDR1 SGHAT, CDR2 FQNNGV. This CDR3 is CASSPLRGPNSPLHF. The CDR3 nucleotides are TGTGCCAGCAGCCCCCTCCGTGGCCCAAATTCACCCCTCCACTTT.

The genes are TRBV6-6 and TRBJ2-7; 8 bases align to TRBD1. The CDR3 covers 16 residues. Looked up from germline, CDR1 is MNHNY and CDR2 is SVGAGI (reference sequence). J gave up 3 bases and V 2 bases, and 9 bases lay outside the gene matches. The CDR3 region is CASSYTPPGQVYEQYF. CDR3 DNA sequence: TGTGCCAGCAGTTACACACCTCCGGGACAGGTCTACGAGCAGTACTTC.

The chain uses TRBV24-1 and TRBJ1-5; D possibly corresponds to TRBD1 (5 bases). The CDR3 length is 15 residues. Germline V CDR1 and CDR2: KGHDR, SFDVKD. V shed 4 bases and J shed 4 bases, with 13 bases lying between them. The CDR3 region is CATSEAGAGNQPQHF. The DNA of the CDR3 is TGTGCCACCAGTGAGGCCGGGGCCGGGAATCAGCCCCAGCATTTT.

The rearrangement joins TRBV6-6 to TRBJ1-1; TRBD1 agrees at 7 bases. The CDR3 has 16 amino acids. CDR1 and CDR2 (germline): MNHNY, SVGAGI (reference sequence). V lost 4 bases to trimming and J lost 1 base; unmatched junction nucleotides: 9. The CDR3 here is CASSSGTETPNTEAFF. The CDR3, as DNA: TGTGCCAGCAGTTCGGGGACAGAAACTCCGAACACTGAAGCTTTCTTT.

The table lists this clone with a few counts. The chain employs TRBV29-1 and TRBJ2-3; 12 bases line up with TRBD2. Per germline, CDR1 SQVTM and CDR2 ANQGSEA. Trimming at V came to 6 bases and at J to 0 bases, leaving 13 bases not matched to a gene. This CDR3 has 18 residues. CDR3 loop: CSVPPWASGGASTDTQYF. In DNA, the CDR3 is TGCAGCGTCCCCCCGTGGGCTAGCGGGGGGGCAAGCACAGATACGCAGTATTTT.

This chain joins TRBV28 and TRBJ2-7; 16 nucleotides align to TRBD2. CDR3 length: 18 residues. J was trimmed by 2 bases and V by 5 bases; bases with no gene match: 9. Germline-derived CDR1 and CDR2 are MDHEN and SYDVKM. CDR3 loop: CASSQGLAGGPFPYEQYF. CDR3 nucleotide sequence: TGTGCCAGCAGTCAGGGACTAGCGGGAGGGCCCTTCCCCTACGAGCAGTACTTC.

The rearrangement links TRBV11-2 to TRBJ2-7; D is ambiguous. Germline V lookup: CDR1 SGHAT, CDR2 FQNNGV. V lost 0 bases to trimming and J lost 5 bases, with 11 bases between them. The CDR3 covers 14 residues. The CDR3 sequence is CASSLEISPDEQYF. CDR3 sequence (DNA): TGTGCCAGCAGCTTAGAAATTAGTCCCGACGAGCAGTACTTC.

The chain uses TRBV9 and TRBJ2-2, with D possibly being TRBD1 (5 bases). CDR3 length: 18 amino acids. Germline assignment: CDR1 SGDLS and CDR2 YYNGEE. V was shortened by 0 bases and J by 5 bases, with 20 bases between the two germline ends. The CDR3 spells CASSVARGNGARTGELFF. Here the CDR3 DNA reads TGTGCCAGCAGCGTAGCGCGTGGTAATGGGGCCAGAACCGGGGAGCTGTTTTTT.

This chain joins TRBV5-4 and TRBJ1-5; 10 positions match TRBD1. The CDR3 is 14 residues long. Germline CDR1 reads SGHNT; CDR2 reads YYREEE (reference sequence). With 4 bases clipped from V and 7 bases from J, the junction kept 5 bases outside the gene matches. CDR3 nucleotide sequence: TGTGCCAGCAGCCCCGGGACAGGGGTACAGCCCCAGCATTTT. Its protein is CASSPGTGVQPQHF.

This chain joins TRBV27 and TRBJ2-4; TRBD1 aligns across 8 bases. The germline V gene encodes CDR1 MNHEY and CDR2 SMNVEV (reference sequence). The CDR3 is 15 amino acids. With 4 bases clipped from V and 4 bases from J, the junction kept 6 bases outside the gene matches. The CDR3: CASSSDRGSKNIQYF. The CDR3 nucleotides read TGTGCCAGCAGTTCTGACAGGGGATCGAAAAACATTCAGTACTTC.

The rearrangement joins TRBV9 to TRBJ2-3; D perhaps matches TRBD1 (6 bases). V gave up 0 bases and J gave up 4 bases, with 15 bases separating them. The length of the CDR3 is 16 residues. From germline, CDR1 is SGDLS and CDR2 YYNGEE. DNA of the CDR3: TGTGCCAGCAGCGTAGGGTGGCAGGGGTTCGCAGATACGCAGTATTTT. Encoded protein: CASSVGWQGFADTQYF.